This TCR beta chain was obtained from a study of cytomegalovirus exposure and HLA in healthy donors. 60 Vbeta and 13 Jbeta primers were used in PCR. TCRdb's copy holds only in-frame clones and misses some; the assay was immunoSEQ multiplex PCR. The sample holds about 90,000 clones; 65% to 80% are singletons and the top ten take roughly 16%. Comment on this clone: Its antigen remains unknown.

Study findings and constraints: Analyzed later, most CMV-associated TCR beta chains appeared HLA-restricted. The majority of TCR sequences were rare, yet some public TCRs appeared in many donors. According to reports, the classifier identified cytomegalovirus status with high specificity and sensitivity.

V was clipped by 5 bases and J by 7 bases, with 15 bases between them. Germline CDR1 and CDR2: SGHVS and FNYEAQ. The CDR3 covers 14 residues. The sequence derives from a woman aged 18 to 35 in good health and CMV-seropositive. The sample consisted of PBMCs. V gene TRBV7-6 combines with J gene TRBJ1-5, with D possibly being TRBD1 (6 bases). The CDR3 bases are TGTGCCAGCAGCCCTACAGGGTTAAGGCAGCCCCAGCATTTT. Amino acid sequence: CASSPTGLRQPQHF.